This TCR beta chain was captured by sequencing in a study of identical twins. Germline V gene lookup returns CDR1 SGHTA and CDR2 FQGNSA. Trimming shortened V by 1 base and J by 3 bases, and 6 bases separated the two germline ends. This CDR3 has 13 residues. All donors were healthy, and all were Caucasian. Using its own MiXCR run on the 5' RACE reads, TCRdb lists one record per CDR3 protein. The table lists about 520,000 distinct CDR3 sequences, around 20% of them singletons. The sample was also reused in another study, on T cells expressing NK-cell markers. That publication notes: Among eight sequenced donors, seven carried HCMV seropositivity while one was seronegative. Restriction of the sorted population to alpha-beta TCR T cells was achieved in several experiments with an anti-gamma-delta TCR antibody. NKG2C+ dominant clonotypes from more than 5 donors made up about 1.0-7.0% of CD8+ T cells.

The sequence came from a woman aged 18-29 years in good health. The sample taken for sequencing was CD4+ T cells sorted from blood. This chain uses TRBV7-2 with TRBJ2-5, with no clear D. The CDR3 reads CASSLGTEETQYF. As DNA, the CDR3 is TGTGCCAGCAGCTTAGGGACCGAAGAGACCCAGTACTTC.